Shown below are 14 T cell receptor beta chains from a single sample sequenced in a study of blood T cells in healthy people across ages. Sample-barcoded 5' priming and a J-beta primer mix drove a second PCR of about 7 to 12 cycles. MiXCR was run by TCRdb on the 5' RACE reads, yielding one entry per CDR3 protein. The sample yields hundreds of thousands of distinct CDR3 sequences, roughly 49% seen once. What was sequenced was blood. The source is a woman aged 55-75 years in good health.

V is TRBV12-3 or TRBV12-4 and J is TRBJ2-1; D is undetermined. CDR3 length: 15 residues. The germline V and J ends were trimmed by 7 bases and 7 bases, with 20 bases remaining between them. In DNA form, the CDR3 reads TGTGCCAGCACTCGACATGGTTTGGGAAAAAATGAGCAGTTCTTC. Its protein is CASTRHGLGKNEQFF.

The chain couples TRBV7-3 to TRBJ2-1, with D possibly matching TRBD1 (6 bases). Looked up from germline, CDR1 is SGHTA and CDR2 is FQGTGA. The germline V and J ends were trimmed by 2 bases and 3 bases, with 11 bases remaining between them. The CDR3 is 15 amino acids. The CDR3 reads CASSLQGTVYNEQFF. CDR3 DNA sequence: TGTGCCAGCAGCTTACAGGGGACCGTCTACAATGAGCAGTTCTTC. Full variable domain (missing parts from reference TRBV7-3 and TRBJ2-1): GAGVSQTPSNKVTEKGKYVELRCDPISGHTALYWYRQSLGQGPEFLIYFQGTGAADDSGLPNDRFFAVRPEGSVSTLKIQRTERGDSAVYLCASSLQGTVYNEQFFGPGTRLTVL.

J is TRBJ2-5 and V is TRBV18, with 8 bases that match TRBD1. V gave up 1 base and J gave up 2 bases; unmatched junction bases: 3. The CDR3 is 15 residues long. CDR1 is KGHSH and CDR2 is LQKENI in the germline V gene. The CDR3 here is CASSPLRDRQETQYF. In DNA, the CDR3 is TGTGCCAGCTCACCACTCCGGGACAGGCAAGAGACCCAGTACTTC.

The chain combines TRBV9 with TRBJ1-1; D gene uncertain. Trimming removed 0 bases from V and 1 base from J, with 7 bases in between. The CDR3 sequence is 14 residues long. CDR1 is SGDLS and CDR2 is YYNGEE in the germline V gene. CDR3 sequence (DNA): TGTGCCAGCAGCGTAGGGCAGACGAACACTGAAGCTTTCTTT. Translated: CASSVGQTNTEAFF.

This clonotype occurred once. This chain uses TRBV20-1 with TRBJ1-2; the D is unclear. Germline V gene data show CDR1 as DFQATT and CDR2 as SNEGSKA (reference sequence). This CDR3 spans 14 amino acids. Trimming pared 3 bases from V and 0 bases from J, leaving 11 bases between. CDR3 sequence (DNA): TGCAGTGCTAGTCAGCAGGAAGCTAACTATGGCTACACCTTC. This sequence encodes CSASQQEANYGYTF.

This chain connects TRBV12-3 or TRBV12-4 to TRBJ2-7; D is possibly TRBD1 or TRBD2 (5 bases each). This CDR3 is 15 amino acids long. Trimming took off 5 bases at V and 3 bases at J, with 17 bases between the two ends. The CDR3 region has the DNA TGTGCCAGCAGTGATGGGGACGGCAAAAACTACGAGCAGTACTTC. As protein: CASSDGDGKNYEQYF.

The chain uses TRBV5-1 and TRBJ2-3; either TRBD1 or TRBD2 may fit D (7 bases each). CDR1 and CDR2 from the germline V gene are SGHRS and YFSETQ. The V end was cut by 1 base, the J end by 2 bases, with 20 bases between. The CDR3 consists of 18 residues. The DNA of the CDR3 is TGCGCCAGCAGCTTGTTTGGAGGACAGGCGGGGGTCACAGATACGCAGTATTTT. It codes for CASSLFGGQAGVTDTQYF.

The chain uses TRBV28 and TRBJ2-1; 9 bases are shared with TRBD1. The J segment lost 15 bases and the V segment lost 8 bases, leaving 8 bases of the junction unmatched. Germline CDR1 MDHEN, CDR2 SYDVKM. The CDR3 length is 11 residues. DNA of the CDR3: TGTGCCAGCGAAGGGGACAGGGACGTGTTCTTC. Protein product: CASEGDRDVFF.

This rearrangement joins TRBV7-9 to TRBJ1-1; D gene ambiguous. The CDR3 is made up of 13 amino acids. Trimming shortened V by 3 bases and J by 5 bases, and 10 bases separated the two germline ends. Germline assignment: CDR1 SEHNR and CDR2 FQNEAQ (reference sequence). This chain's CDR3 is CASSLTPLTEAFF. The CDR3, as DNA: TGTGCCAGCAGCTTGACACCTCTTACTGAAGCTTTCTTT.

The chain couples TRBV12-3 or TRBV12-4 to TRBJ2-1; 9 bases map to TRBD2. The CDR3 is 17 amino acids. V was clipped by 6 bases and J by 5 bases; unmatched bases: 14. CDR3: CASRGSSWVAGDNEQFF. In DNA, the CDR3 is TGTGCCAGCAGGGGATCGTCATGGGTAGCGGGAGACAATGAGCAGTTCTTC.

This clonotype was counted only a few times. The CDR3 is CASSWGAGIGYEQYF. For the CDR3, the DNA is TGTGCCAGCAGTTGGGGGGCGGGAATCGGCTACGAGCAGTACTTC. This sequence joins TRBV7-2 and TRBJ2-5; D assignment may be TRBD1 or TRBD2 (6 bases each). The J call is doubtful: the DNA matches TRBJ2-7 better. The CDR3 is 15 amino acids. The germline V gene has CDR1 SGHTA and CDR2 FQGNSA.

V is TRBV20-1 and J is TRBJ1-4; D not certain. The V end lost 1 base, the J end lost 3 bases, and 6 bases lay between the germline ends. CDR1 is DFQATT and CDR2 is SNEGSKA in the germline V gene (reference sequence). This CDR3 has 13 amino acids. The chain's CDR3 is CSARAGSNEKLFF. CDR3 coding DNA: TGCAGTGCTAGAGCGGGGTCTAATGAAAAACTGTTTTTT.

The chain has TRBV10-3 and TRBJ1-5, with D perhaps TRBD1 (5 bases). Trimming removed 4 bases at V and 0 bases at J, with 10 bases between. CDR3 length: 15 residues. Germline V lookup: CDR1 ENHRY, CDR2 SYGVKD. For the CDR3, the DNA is TGTGCCATCAGTGTAACGGGGGATAGCAATCAGCCCCAGCATTTT. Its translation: CAISVTGDSNQPQHF.

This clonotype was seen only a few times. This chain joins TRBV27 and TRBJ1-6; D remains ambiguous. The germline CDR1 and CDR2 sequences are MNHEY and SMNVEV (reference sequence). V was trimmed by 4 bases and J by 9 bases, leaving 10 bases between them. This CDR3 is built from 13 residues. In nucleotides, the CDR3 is TGTGCCAGCAGTTGGGAAGTGCGTTCACCCCTCCACTTT. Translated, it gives CASSWEVRSPLHF.